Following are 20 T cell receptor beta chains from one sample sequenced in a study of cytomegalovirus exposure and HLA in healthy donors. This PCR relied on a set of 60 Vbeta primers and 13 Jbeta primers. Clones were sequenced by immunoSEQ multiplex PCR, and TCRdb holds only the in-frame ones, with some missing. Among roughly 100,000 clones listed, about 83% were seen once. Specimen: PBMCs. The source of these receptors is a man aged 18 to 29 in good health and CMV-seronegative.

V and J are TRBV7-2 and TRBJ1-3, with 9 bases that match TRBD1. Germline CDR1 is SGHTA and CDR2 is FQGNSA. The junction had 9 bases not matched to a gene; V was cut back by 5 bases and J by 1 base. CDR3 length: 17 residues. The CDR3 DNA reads TGTGCCAGCAGCCTATCAGGGGGACAGGGTTCTGGAAACACCATATATTTT. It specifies CASSLSGGQGSGNTIYF.

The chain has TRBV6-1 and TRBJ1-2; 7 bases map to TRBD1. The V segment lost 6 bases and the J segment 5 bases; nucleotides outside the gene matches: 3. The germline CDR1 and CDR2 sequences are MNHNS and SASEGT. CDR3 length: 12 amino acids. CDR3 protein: CASSLDRYGYTF. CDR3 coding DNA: TGTGCCAGCAGCCTGGACAGGTATGGCTACACCTTC.

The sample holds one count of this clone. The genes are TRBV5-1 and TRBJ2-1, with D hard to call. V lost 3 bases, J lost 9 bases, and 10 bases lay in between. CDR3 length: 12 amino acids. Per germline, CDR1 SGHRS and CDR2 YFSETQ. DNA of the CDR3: TGCGCCAGCAGCTACGAGGTAGGTGAGCAGTTCTTC. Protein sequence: CASSYEVGEQFF. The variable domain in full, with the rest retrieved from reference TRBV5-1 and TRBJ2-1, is KAGVTQTPRYLIKTRGQQVTLSCSPISGHRSVSWYQQTPGQGLQFLFEYFSETQRNKGNFPGRFSGRQFSNSRSEMNVSTLELGDSALYLCASSYEVGEQFFGPGTRLTVL.

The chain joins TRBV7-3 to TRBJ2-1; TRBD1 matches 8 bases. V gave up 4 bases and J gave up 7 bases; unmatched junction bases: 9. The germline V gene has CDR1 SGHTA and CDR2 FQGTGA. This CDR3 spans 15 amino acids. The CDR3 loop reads CASSSTGARSNEQFF. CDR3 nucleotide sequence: TGTGCCAGCAGCTCGACAGGGGCTCGGAGTAATGAGCAGTTCTTC. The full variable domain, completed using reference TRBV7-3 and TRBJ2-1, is GAGVSQTPSNKVTEKGKYVELRCDPISGHTALYWYRQSLGQGPEFLIYFQGTGAADDSGLPNDRFFAVRPEGSVSTLKIQRTERGDSAVYLCASSSTGARSNEQFFGPGTRLTVL.

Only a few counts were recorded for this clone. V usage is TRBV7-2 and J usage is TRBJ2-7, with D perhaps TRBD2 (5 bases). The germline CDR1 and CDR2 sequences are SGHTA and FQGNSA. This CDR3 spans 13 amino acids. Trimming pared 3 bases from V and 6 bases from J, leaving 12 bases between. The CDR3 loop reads CASSLVFEGEQYF. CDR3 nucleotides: TGTGCCAGCAGCTTGGTGTTTGAGGGCGAGCAGTACTTC.

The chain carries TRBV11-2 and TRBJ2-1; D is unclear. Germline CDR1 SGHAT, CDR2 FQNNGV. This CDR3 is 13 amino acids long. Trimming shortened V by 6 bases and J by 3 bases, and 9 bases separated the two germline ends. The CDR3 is CASRPYSYNEQFF. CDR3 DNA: TGTGCCAGCAGGCCTTACAGCTACAATGAGCAGTTCTTC.

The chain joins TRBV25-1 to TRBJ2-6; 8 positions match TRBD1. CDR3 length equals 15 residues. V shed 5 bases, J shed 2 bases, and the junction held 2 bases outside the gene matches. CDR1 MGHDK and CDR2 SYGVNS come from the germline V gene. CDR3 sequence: CASSKTGAGANVLTF. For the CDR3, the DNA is TGTGCCAGCAGTAAGACAGGGGCTGGGGCCAACGTCCTGACTTTC.

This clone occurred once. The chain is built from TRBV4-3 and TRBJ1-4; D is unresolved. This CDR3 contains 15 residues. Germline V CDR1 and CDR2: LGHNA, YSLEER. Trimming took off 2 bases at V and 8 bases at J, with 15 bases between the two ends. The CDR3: CASSQNGDLYEKLFF. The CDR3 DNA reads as TGCGCCAGCAGCCAAAACGGGGATTTATACGAAAAACTGTTTTTT.

DNA of the CDR3: TGTGCCAGCAGTACAGCCCCGTACAATGAGCAGTTCTTC. Protein product: CASSTAPYNEQFF. This sequence joins TRBV27 and TRBJ2-1; no firm D call. CDR1 and CDR2 (germline): MNHEY, SMNVEV (reference sequence). Deletions cut 5 bases from V and 4 bases from J, with 9 bases between. The CDR3 has 13 residues.

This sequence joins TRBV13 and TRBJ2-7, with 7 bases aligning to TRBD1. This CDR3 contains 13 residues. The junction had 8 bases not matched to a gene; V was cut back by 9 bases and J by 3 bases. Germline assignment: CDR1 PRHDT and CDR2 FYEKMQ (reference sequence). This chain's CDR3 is CASRRTGRYEQYF. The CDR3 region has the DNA TGTGCCAGTAGGAGGACAGGTCGCTACGAGCAGTACTTC.

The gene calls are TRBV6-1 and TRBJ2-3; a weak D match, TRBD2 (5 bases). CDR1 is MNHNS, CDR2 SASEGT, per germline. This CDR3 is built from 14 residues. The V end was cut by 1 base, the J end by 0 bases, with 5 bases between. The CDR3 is CASSEGTSTDTQYF. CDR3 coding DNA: TGTGCCAGCAGTGAAGGGACTAGCACAGATACGCAGTATTTT.

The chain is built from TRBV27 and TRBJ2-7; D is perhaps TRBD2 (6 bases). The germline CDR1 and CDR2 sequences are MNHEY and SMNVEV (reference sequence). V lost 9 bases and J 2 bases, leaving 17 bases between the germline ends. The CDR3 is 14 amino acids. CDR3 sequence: CASLSGTSPYEQYF. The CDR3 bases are TGTGCCAGTCTCTCGGGGACTTCTCCCTACGAGCAGTACTTC.

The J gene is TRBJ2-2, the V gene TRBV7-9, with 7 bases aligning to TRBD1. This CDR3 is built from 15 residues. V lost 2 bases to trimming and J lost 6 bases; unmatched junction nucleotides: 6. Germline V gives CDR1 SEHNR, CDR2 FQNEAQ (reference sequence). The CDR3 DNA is TGTGCCAGCAGCTTAACGCCCAGGGGGTCCGGGGAGCTGTTTTTT. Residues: CASSLTPRGSGELFF.

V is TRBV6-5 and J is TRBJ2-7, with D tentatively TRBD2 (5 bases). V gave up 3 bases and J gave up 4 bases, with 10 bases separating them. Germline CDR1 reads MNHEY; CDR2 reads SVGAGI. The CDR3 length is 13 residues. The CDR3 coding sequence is TGTGCCAGCAGTTATAACTTAGCGTACGAGCAGTACTTC. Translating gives CASSYNLAYEQYF.

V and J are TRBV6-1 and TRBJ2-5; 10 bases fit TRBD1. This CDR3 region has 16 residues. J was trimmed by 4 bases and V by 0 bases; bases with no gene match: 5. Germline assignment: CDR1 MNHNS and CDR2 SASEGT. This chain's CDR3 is CASSEAGQGGRETQYF. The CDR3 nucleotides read TGTGCCAGCAGTGAAGCCGGACAGGGGGGCCGAGAGACCCAGTACTTC.

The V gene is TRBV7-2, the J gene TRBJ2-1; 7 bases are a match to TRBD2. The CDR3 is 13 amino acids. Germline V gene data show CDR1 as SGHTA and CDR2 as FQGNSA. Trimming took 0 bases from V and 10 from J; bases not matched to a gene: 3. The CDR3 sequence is CASSLAGTKEQFF. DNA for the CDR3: TGTGCCAGCAGCTTAGCCGGGACTAAGGAGCAGTTCTTC.

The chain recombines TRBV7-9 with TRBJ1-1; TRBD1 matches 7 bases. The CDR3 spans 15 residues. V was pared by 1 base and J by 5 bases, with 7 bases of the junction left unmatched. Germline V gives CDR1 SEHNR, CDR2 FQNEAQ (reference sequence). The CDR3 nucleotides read TGTGCCAGCAGCTTAGAGGAGGGGGCAGAAACTGAAGCTTTCTTT. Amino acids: CASSLEEGAETEAFF.

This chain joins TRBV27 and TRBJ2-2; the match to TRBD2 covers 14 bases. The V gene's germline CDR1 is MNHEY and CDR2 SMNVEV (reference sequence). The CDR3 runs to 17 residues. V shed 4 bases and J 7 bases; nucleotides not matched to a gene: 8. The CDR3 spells CASSSAGTSGSVGELFF. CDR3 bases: TGTGCCAGCAGTTCGGCCGGGACTAGCGGGAGTGTCGGGGAGCTGTTTTTT.

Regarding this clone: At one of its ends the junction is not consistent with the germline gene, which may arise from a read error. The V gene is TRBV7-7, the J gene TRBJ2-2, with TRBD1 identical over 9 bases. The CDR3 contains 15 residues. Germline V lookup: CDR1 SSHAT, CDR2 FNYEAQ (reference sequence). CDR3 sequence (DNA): TGTGCTAGCAGCTCCCCGGGACAGGGATCCGGGGAGCTGTTTTTT. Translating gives CASSSPGQGSGELFF.

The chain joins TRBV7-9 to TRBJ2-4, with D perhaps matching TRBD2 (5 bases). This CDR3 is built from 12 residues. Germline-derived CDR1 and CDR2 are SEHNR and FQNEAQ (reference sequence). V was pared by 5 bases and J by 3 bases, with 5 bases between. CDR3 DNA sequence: TGTGCCAGCAGCCGGGACAAAAACATTCAGTACTTC. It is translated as CASSRDKNIQYF. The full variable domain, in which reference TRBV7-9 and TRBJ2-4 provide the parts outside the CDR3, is DTGVSQNPRHKITKRGQNVTFRCDPISEHNRLYWYRQTLGQGPEFLTYFQNEAQLEKSRLLSDRFSAERPKGSFSTLEIQRTEQGDSAMYLCASSRDKNIQYFGAGTRLSVL.